This T cell receptor (beta chain) stems from a study of graft-versus-host responses after intestinal transplantation. Comment on this clone: Its target is unknown.

Sequencing was performed with immunoSEQ multiplex PCR; in TCRdb, only in-frame clones are kept and a portion is missing. The sample has over 90,000 clones; roughly 93% are singletons. Trimming stripped 0 bases from V and 14 bases from J, with 8 bases between. This CDR3 spans 12 amino acids. Germline values: CDR1 MGHRA, CDR2 YSYEKL. The source is a human donor who received an intestinal transplant. This chain connects TRBV4-1 to TRBJ1-6, with no clear D. The source material was unstimulated CD8+ T cells sorted from spleen or lymph node cells, sampled before intestinal transplant. DNA for the CDR3: TGCGCCAGCAGCCAAGATGGGAAGGCCCTCCACTTT. The encoded protein is CASSQDGKALHF.